Below are 8 T cell receptor beta chains sequenced from a single sample in a study of technical replicates of blood from a few donors. Profiling relied on immunoSEQ multiplex PCR, and the TCRdb table lists in-frame clones only, not all of them. The repertoire holds 91,000 or so clones, with approximately 95% as singletons. The sample taken for sequencing was T cells isolated from PBMCs. Every receptor here comes from a human donor in good health.

This clone appeared a single time. The V call is TRBV6-1, the J call TRBJ2-1; 8 bases are a match to TRBD2. Germline CDR1 is MNHNS and CDR2 is SASEGT. The CDR3 sequence is 17 residues long. V shed 3 bases and J 4 bases; nucleotides not matched to a gene: 11. For the CDR3, the DNA is TGTGCCAGCAGTGATCTCCTGGGACTAGTGGAATACAATGAGCAGTTCTTC. This translates into CASSDLLGLVEYNEQFF.

The V gene is TRBV28, the J gene TRBJ2-1, with TRBD2 matching 16 bases. The germline V gene has CDR1 MDHEN and CDR2 SYDVKM. The trim removed 5 bases at V and 6 bases at J, leaving 13 bases unmatched. The CDR3 loop spans 19 amino acids. The CDR3 sequence is CASSLRGGLAGGPGNEQFF. The CDR3 DNA reads TGTGCCAGCAGTCTCCGGGGGGGACTAGCGGGAGGGCCGGGCAATGAGCAGTTCTTC.

This rearrangement joins TRBV5-3 to TRBJ2-3; possibly TRBD2 for D (6 bases). TRBV5-3 is treated as an ORF (open reading frame) with a function not yet certain. V was clipped by 3 bases and J by 3 bases, with 20 bases between them. The CDR3 extends over 17 amino acids. CDR3 in amino acids: CARSWWTTLYFTDTQYF. The CDR3 DNA is TGTGCCAGAAGCTGGTGGACTACTTTATATTTTACAGATACGCAGTATTTT.

The chain combines TRBV5-4 with TRBJ1-2, with TRBD1 matching 8 bases. The trim removed 4 bases at V and 5 bases at J, leaving 7 bases unmatched. CDR3 size: 14 residues. In germline, CDR1 is SGHNT, CDR2 YYREEE (reference sequence). The CDR3 protein is CASSLTGAGYGYTF. CDR3 DNA sequence: TGTGCCAGCAGCCTGACAGGGGCTGGGTATGGCTACACCTTC.

The chain has TRBV10-3 and TRBJ1-1, with D maybe TRBD1 (5 bases). Trimming removed 4 bases at V and 0 bases at J, with 12 bases between. The CDR3 loop spans 15 amino acids. CDR1 and CDR2 from the germline V gene are ENHRY and SYGVKD. CDR3 region: CAISGQGRVNTEAFF. In nucleotides, the CDR3 is TGTGCCATCAGTGGTCAGGGTAGGGTGAACACTGAAGCTTTCTTT.

The chain joins TRBV5-4 to TRBJ2-7, with D possibly being TRBD1 (5 bases). The CDR3 extends over 12 amino acids. CDR1 and CDR2 from the germline V gene are SGHNT and YYREEE (reference sequence). V gave up 5 bases and J gave up 2 bases, with 8 bases separating them. In nucleotides, the CDR3 is TGTGCCAGCAGTTCGACAGCCTACGAGCAGTACTTC. Its protein product is CASSSTAYEQYF.

This rearrangement joins TRBV19 to TRBJ1-4; D is unresolved. V lost 3 bases and J 6 bases, leaving 26 bases between the germline ends. Germline values: CDR1 LNHDA, CDR2 SQIVND (reference sequence). The CDR3 loop spans 19 amino acids. DNA for the CDR3: TGTGCCAGTAGTATTTGGGGAGCACGACATAGCATAGGACATGAAAAACTGTTTTTT. This encodes CASSIWGARHSIGHEKLFF.

This clone occurred once. The rearrangement uses TRBV6-1 and TRBJ2-3; no definite D call. CDR1 is MNHNS, CDR2 SASEGT, per germline. The CDR3 loop spans 13 amino acids. V lost 6 bases, J lost 6 bases, and 13 bases lay in between. CDR3 DNA: TGTGCCAGCAGAGAGACAAACGTCGATACGCAGTATTTT. It yields the protein CASRETNVDTQYF.